One and the same sample provided the 31 T cell receptor beta chains below, sequenced in a study of identifying expanded T cells in peripheral blood. Profiled with immunoSEQ multiplex PCR; TCRdb holds only in-frame clones, not every one. Among tens of thousands of clones listed, roughly 84% were seen once. Sequencing used blood. The origin of the receptors is a person aged 18-69 years in good health.

This clone was seen only a few times. CDR3 DNA sequence: TGTGCCAGCAGCCGTGACGGGACAGGGGTTAACTATGGCTACACCTTC. This codes for CASSRDGTGVNYGYTF. V usage is TRBV7-9 and J usage is TRBJ1-2, with 10 bases matching TRBD1. Germline V gene data show CDR1 as SEHNR and CDR2 as FQNEAQ (reference sequence). This CDR3 comprises 16 residues. V shed 5 bases and J 1 base; nucleotides not matched to a gene: 7.

This chain links TRBV10-1 with TRBJ1-5; tentatively, D is TRBD1 (6 bases). Germline V lookup: CDR1 WNHNN, CDR2 SYGVQD (reference sequence). The CDR3 runs 11 residues. Trimming took 9 bases from V and 6 from J, leaving 9 bases between them. The CDR3 DNA follows: TGCGCCAGAAAGGACAGTCAGCCCCAGCATTTT. Translation: CARKDSQPQHF.

This clone was found a few times. The chain carries TRBV4-1 and TRBJ1-2, with D possibly TRBD1 on 6 matching bases. In germline, CDR1 is MGHRA, CDR2 YSYEKL. V was shortened by 4 bases and J by 1 base, with 19 bases between the two germline ends. The CDR3 length is 17 residues. The CDR3 reads CASSRTPTGPDNYGYTF. CDR3 sequence (DNA): TGCGCCAGCAGCCGAACCCCGACAGGCCCTGATAACTATGGCTACACCTTC.

The J gene is TRBJ2-7, the V gene TRBV7-3; 9 nucleotides agree with TRBD1. CDR1 and CDR2 from the germline V gene are SGHTA and FQGTGA. The junction had 4 bases not matched to a gene; V was cut back by 5 bases and J by 2 bases. The CDR3 sequence is 14 residues long. CDR3 protein: CASSPRQGAYEQYF. In DNA, the CDR3 is TGTGCCAGCAGCCCCAGACAGGGGGCCTACGAGCAGTACTTC.

The chain combines TRBV7-3 with TRBJ2-3; D possibly uses TRBD1 or TRBD2 (5 bases each). V was trimmed by 5 bases and J by 3 bases, leaving 15 bases between them. Germline CDR1 is SGHTA and CDR2 is FQGTGA. The CDR3 covers 15 residues. The CDR3 region is CASSPSRGGTDTQYF. CDR3 DNA sequence: TGTGCCAGCAGCCCTTCTCGGGGCGGGACAGATACGCAGTATTTT.

The V call is TRBV2, the J call TRBJ1-1; tentatively, D is TRBD1 (6 bases). CDR3 size: 13 residues. The V and J ends lost 7 bases and 2 bases respectively, with 11 bases between them. Germline V lookup: CDR1 SNHLY, CDR2 FYNNEI. The CDR3 DNA is TGTGCCAGCACATCGGACAGTAACACTGAAGCTTTCTTT. Protein product: CASTSDSNTEAFF.

The V and J genes are TRBV4-2 and TRBJ2-7, with a weak D call TRBD2 (5 bases). V lost 1 base and J lost 0, with 16 bases in between. From germline, CDR1 is LGHNA and CDR2 YNFKEQ. This CDR3 contains 17 residues. CDR3: CASSQVTLASSSYEQYF. For the CDR3, the DNA is TGTGCCAGCAGCCAAGTGACCCTAGCCAGCAGCTCCTACGAGCAGTACTTC.

The chain uses TRBV28 and TRBJ2-1, with D unresolved. This CDR3 contains 13 residues. The germline V gene has CDR1 MDHEN and CDR2 SYDVKM. V was shortened by 7 bases and J by 7 bases, with 14 bases between the two germline ends. In DNA, the CDR3 is TGTGCCAGCACCGACCCCAATGGAAATGAGCAGTTCTTC. Its translation: CASTDPNGNEQFF.

The chain is built from TRBV18 and TRBJ2-7; 8 nucleotides match TRBD2. There are 17 residues in the CDR3. CDR1 and CDR2 (germline): KGHSH, LQKENI. Losses at the gene ends were 2 bases for V and 6 bases for J; bases not matched to a gene: 15. CDR3 bases: TGTGCCAGCTCACCAGATACTAGCGGCCTAAGGAGCTCCGAGCAGTACTTC. This codes for CASSPDTSGLRSSEQYF. Filled out from reference TRBV18 and TRBJ2-7, the complete variable domain reads NAGVMQNPRHLVRRRGQEARLRCSPMKGHSHVYWYRQLPEEGLKFMVYLQKENIIDESGMPKERFSAEFPKEGPSILRIQQVVRGDSAAYFCASSPDTSGLRSSEQYFGPGTRLTVT.

The J gene is TRBJ2-4, the V gene TRBV7-2, with D possibly being TRBD2 (5 bases). Germline CDR1 SGHTA, CDR2 FQGNSA. The CDR3 extends over 16 amino acids. The V end lost 1 base, the J end lost 1 base, and 11 bases lay between the germline ends. CDR3 protein: CASSLVRDVAKNIQYF. In DNA, the CDR3 is TGTGCCAGCAGCTTAGTTCGGGATGTGGCCAAAAACATTCAGTACTTC.

V usage is TRBV4-3 and J usage is TRBJ2-1; D not resolved. V gave up 4 bases and J gave up 10 bases, with 17 bases separating them. The CDR3 is made up of 14 amino acids. Germline-derived CDR1 and CDR2 are LGHNA and YSLEER. The CDR3 sequence is CASSPRFLDTEQFF. In DNA form, the CDR3 reads TGCGCCAGCAGCCCACGATTTCTAGACACCGAGCAGTTCTTC.

The chain has TRBV28 and TRBJ2-3, with a possible D match to TRBD1 (6 bases). The CDR3 covers 13 residues. CDR1 and CDR2 (germline): MDHEN, SYDVKM. The V end lost 5 bases, the J end lost 3 bases, and 9 bases lay between the germline ends. The CDR3 is CASSLGQTDTQYF. The CDR3 DNA sequence: TGTGCCAGCAGTCTCGGACAGACAGATACGCAGTATTTT.

The genes are TRBV28 and TRBJ2-5, with D unresolved. The CDR3 has 13 amino acids. Germline assignment: CDR1 MDHEN and CDR2 SYDVKM. Trimming took 2 bases from V and 2 from J, leaving 6 bases between them. The CDR3 sequence is CASSLRRQETQYF. In nucleotides, the CDR3 is TGTGCCAGCAGTTTACGACGGCAAGAGACCCAGTACTTC.

CDR3 coding DNA: TGTGCCAGCAGTCCGGACAGAGCAACTAATGAAAAACTGTTTTTT. As protein: CASSPDRATNEKLFF. The V gene is TRBV28, the J gene TRBJ1-4; TRBD1 might be the D (6 bases). The CDR3 is 15 residues long. Germline V gene data show CDR1 as MDHEN and CDR2 as SYDVKM. The V gene lost 5 bases and the J gene lost 0 bases, with 10 bases spanning the gap. Full variable domain (missing parts from reference TRBV28 and TRBJ1-4): DVKVTQSSRYLVKRTGEKVFLECVQDMDHENMFWYRQDPGLGLRLIYFSYDVKMKEKGDIPEGYSVSREKKERFSLILESASTNQTSMYLCASSPDRATNEKLFFGSGTQLSVL.

The V and J genes are TRBV19 and TRBJ2-7; TRBD2 matches at 10 bases. CDR1 is LNHDA, CDR2 SQIVND, per germline (reference sequence). This CDR3 region has 14 residues. J was trimmed by 0 bases and V by 11 bases; bases with no gene match: 7. CDR3 DNA: TGTGCCCGAAGGACTAGCGGTCACTCCTACGAGCAGTACTTC. Residues: CARRTSGHSYEQYF.

This clone occurred once. The rearrangement uses TRBV28 and TRBJ1-4; D is possibly TRBD1 (5 bases). V was clipped by 4 bases and J by 6 bases, with 21 bases between them. Germline V gives CDR1 MDHEN, CDR2 SYDVKM. The length of the CDR3 is 17 residues. CDR3 region: CASSSGTPWAGYEKLFF. The CDR3 region has the DNA TGTGCCAGCAGTTCCGGGACTCCTTGGGCGGGTTATGAAAAACTGTTTTTT. Complete variable domain (other parts from reference TRBV28 and TRBJ1-4): DVKVTQSSRYLVKRTGEKVFLECVQDMDHENMFWYRQDPGLGLRLIYFSYDVKMKEKGDIPEGYSVSREKKERFSLILESASTNQTSMYLCASSSGTPWAGYEKLFFGSGTQLSVL.

For the CDR3, the DNA is TGTGCCACCTCCCGGGGCACAGATACGCAGTATTTT. As protein: CATSRGTDTQYF. The gene calls are TRBV15 and TRBJ2-3; D ambiguous. Germline CDR1 and CDR2: LNHNV and YYDKDF (reference sequence). V lost 8 bases and J lost 1, with 7 bases in between. The CDR3 is 12 residues long.

This clone was observed a handful of times. This chain joins TRBV30 and TRBJ2-7; D is uncertain. The V end lost 3 bases, the J end lost 3 bases, and 9 bases lay between the germline ends. Germline assignment: CDR1 GTSNPN and CDR2 SVGIG (reference sequence). This CDR3 is built from 12 residues. The CDR3 loop is CAWRIWGYEQYF. In DNA form, the CDR3 reads TGTGCCTGGAGGATCTGGGGCTACGAGCAGTACTTC.

The chain combines TRBV6-5 with TRBJ1-5; D not certain. The CDR3 consists of 14 residues. In germline, CDR1 is MNHEY, CDR2 SVGAGI. The V gene lost 4 bases and the J gene lost 6 bases, with 13 bases spanning the gap. The CDR3 sequence: CASSSAGEGQPQHF. CDR3 bases: TGTGCCAGCAGTTCGGCAGGCGAAGGTCAGCCCCAGCATTTT.

The chain's CDR3 is CASNRGGLGDTQYF. The CDR3 coding sequence is TGTGCCAGCAACCGTGGGGGGTTGGGGGATACGCAGTATTTT. The rearrangement joins TRBV2 to TRBJ2-3, with D perhaps TRBD2 (6 bases). The V gene's germline CDR1 is SNHLY and CDR2 FYNNEI. The CDR3 covers 14 residues. Trimming pared 7 bases from V and 6 bases from J, leaving 17 bases between.

The CDR3 here is CASSYSPRNGEGLFF. For the CDR3, the DNA is TGTGCCAGCAGTTACAGCCCCCGGAATGGGGAGGGACTGTTTTTT. The V gene is TRBV6-6, the J gene TRBJ1-4; D not resolved. The length of the CDR3 is 15 residues. V lost 2 bases to trimming and J lost 13 bases, with 20 bases between them. Per the germline V gene, CDR1 is MNHNY and CDR2 is SVGAGI (reference sequence).

The rearrangement joins TRBV18 to TRBJ1-1; unclear D gene. Trimming cost V 3 bases and J 3 bases, with 11 bases left between them. The CDR3 length is 14 residues. Germline CDR1 and CDR2: KGHSH and LQKENI. CDR3 sequence reads: CASSPGGQDTEAFF. CDR3 bases: TGTGCCAGCTCACCGGGAGGGCAAGACACTGAAGCTTTCTTT.

The V and J genes are TRBV28 and TRBJ2-5; 11 bases map to TRBD2. The germline V gene has CDR1 MDHEN and CDR2 SYDVKM. V was clipped by 4 bases and J by 3 bases; unmatched bases: 7. This CDR3 is 16 amino acids long. CDR3 bases: TGTGCCAGCAGTTCCCGGGGACTAGCGGCGGAAGAGACCCAGTACTTC. It is translated as CASSSRGLAAEETQYF.

The V call is TRBV7-2, the J call TRBJ2-2; D is ambiguous. Germline CDR1 SGHTA, CDR2 FQGNSA. This CDR3 has 17 residues. Trimming took off 1 base at V and 1 base at J, with 13 bases between the two ends. DNA of the CDR3: TGTGCCAGCAGCTTAGGCTTTGAACGGCGGAACACCGGGGAGCTGTTTTTT. The encoded protein is CASSLGFERRNTGELFF. Complete variable domain (other parts from reference TRBV7-2 and TRBJ2-2): GAGVSQSPSNKVTEKGKDVELRCDPISGHTALYWYRQSLGQGLEFLIYFQGNSAPDKSGLPSDRFSAERTGGSVSTLTIQRTQQEDSAVYLCASSLGFERRNTGELFFGEGSRLTVL.

This sequence joins TRBV5-1 and TRBJ2-5; D not certain. Trimming stripped 0 bases from V and 1 base from J, with 4 bases between. Germline CDR1 SGHRS, CDR2 YFSETQ. This CDR3 spans 13 amino acids. The CDR3 loop reads CASSLGSQETQYF. The CDR3 DNA is TGCGCCAGCAGCTTGGGAAGCCAAGAGACCCAGTACTTC.

This chain joins TRBV30 and TRBJ2-3; a weak D match, TRBD2 (5 bases). The germline V gene has CDR1 GTSNPN and CDR2 SVGIG (reference sequence). The CDR3 contains 11 residues. Trimming took off 1 base at V and 6 bases at J, with 5 bases between the two ends. This chain's CDR3 is CAWSGEDTQYF. DNA for the CDR3: TGTGCCTGGAGTGGGGAGGATACGCAGTATTTT.

V usage is TRBV6-4 and J usage is TRBJ2-1; D ambiguous. Trimming stripped 6 bases from V and 5 bases from J, with 11 bases between. This CDR3 has 13 residues. CDR1 MRHNA and CDR2 SNTAGT come from the germline V gene. CDR3: CASSLDVNNEQFF. The DNA of the CDR3 is TGTGCCAGCAGCCTTGACGTCAACAATGAGCAGTTCTTC.

The chain carries TRBV6-6 and TRBJ1-4; D might be TRBD1 (5 bases). CDR3 size: 15 residues. Per germline, CDR1 MNHNY and CDR2 SVGAGI (reference sequence). Trimming took off 5 bases at V and 7 bases at J, with 17 bases between the two ends. The CDR3: CASSPGHTGGEKLFF. The CDR3 nucleotides read TGTGCCAGCAGTCCCGGACACACCGGGGGTGAAAAACTGTTTTTT.

V and J are TRBV5-4 and TRBJ2-3; D possibly uses TRBD1 or TRBD2 (5 bases each). Deletions cut 1 base from V and 3 bases from J, with 15 bases between. Germline CDR1 and CDR2: SGHNT and YYREEE (reference sequence). The CDR3 is made up of 16 amino acids. Here the CDR3 reads CASSLYGAEGTDTQYF. The CDR3 nucleotides are TGTGCCAGCAGCTTGTATGGGGCTGAGGGGACAGATACGCAGTATTTT.

The J gene is TRBJ1-2, the V gene TRBV15, with 9 positions matching TRBD1. The CDR3 covers 14 residues. V dropped 4 bases and J dropped 6; count of bases not matched to a gene: 6. Germline assignment: CDR1 LNHNV and CDR2 YYDKDF (reference sequence). The CDR3 reads CATSMSRTGDGYTF. The CDR3 DNA is TGTGCCACCAGCATGTCCCGGACAGGGGATGGCTACACCTTC.

V and J are TRBV7-2 and TRBJ2-7; 8 nucleotides align to TRBD2. The CDR3 sequence is 16 residues long. V dropped 1 base and J dropped 7; count of bases not matched to a gene: 12. In germline, CDR1 is SGHTA, CDR2 FQGNSA. The CDR3 DNA reads TGTGCCAGCAGCTTAGAAGCGGGAGCAGATGGAGGGGAGCAGTACTTC. The encoded protein is CASSLEAGADGGEQYF.